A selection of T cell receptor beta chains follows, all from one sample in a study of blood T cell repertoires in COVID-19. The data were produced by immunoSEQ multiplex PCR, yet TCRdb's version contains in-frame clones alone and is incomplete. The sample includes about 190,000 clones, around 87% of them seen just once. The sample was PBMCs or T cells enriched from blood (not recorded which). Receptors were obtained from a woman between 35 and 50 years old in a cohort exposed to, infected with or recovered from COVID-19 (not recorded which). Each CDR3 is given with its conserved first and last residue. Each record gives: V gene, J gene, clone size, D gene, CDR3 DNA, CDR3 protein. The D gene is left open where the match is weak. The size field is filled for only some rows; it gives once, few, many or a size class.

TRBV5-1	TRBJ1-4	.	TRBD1	TGCGCCAGCAGCTTAGGGGGCATGCGTGAAAAACTGTTTTTT	CASSLGGMREKLFF
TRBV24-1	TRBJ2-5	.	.	TGTGCCACCAGTGAGGGGAGACTTCGGCAAGAGACCCAGTACTTC	CATSEGRLRQETQYF
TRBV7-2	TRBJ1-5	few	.	TGTGCCAGCAGCTTTGGCTTTGGGGCAAATCAGCCCCAGCATTTT	CASSFGFGANQPQHF
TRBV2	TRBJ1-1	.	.	TGTGCCAGCAGACCCGGGACAATGGCAGCTGAAGCTTTCTTT	CASRPGTMAAEAFF
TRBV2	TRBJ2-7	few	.	TGTGCCAGGGGGACTGATAGGGGCTACGAGCAGTACTTC	CARGTDRGYEQYF
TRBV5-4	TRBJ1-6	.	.	TGTGCCAGCAGCCCGTGGACAGACTATAATTCACCCCTCCACTTT	CASSPWTDYNSPLHF
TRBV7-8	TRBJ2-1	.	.	TGTGCCAGCAGCCTCGGGACAACCTACAATGAGCAGTTCTTC	CASSLGTTYNEQFF
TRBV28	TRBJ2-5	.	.	TGTGCCAGCAGTCCAGACCGGAGAGGGGAGACCCAGTACTTC	CASSPDRRGETQYF
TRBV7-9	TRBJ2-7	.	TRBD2	TGTGCCAGCAGCGGGACTAGCGGGTTGAGCTCCTACGAGCAGTACTTC	CASSGTSGLSSYEQYF
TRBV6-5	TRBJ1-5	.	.	TGTGCCAGCAGTCTGACAGATCGTCAGCCCCAGCATTTT	CASSLTDRQPQHF
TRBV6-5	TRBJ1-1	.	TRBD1	TGTGCCAGCAGTCCCGGACAGGGTTGGACTGAAGCTTTCTTT	CASSPGQGWTEAFF
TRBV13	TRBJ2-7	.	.	TGTGCCAGCAGCTTTTATAGGAGACAGGAGGACGAGCAGTACTTC	CASSFYRRQEDEQYF
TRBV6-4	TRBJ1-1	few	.	TGTGCCAGCAGCCCGACAGGCATATCCACTGAAGCTTTCTTT	CASSPTGISTEAFF
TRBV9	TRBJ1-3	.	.	TGTGCCAGCAGCCCACGCTATTCGGGAAACACCATATATTTT	CASSPRYSGNTIYF
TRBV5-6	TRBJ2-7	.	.	TGTGCCAGCAGCCTCCCCCGGGGGGAGCAGTACTTC	CASSLPRGEQYF
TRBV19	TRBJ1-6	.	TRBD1	TGTGCCAGTACCCTAACGACAGGGGGGGATTCACCCCTCCACTTT	CASTLTTGGDSPLHF
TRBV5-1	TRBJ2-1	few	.	TGCGCCAGCAGCTTGGATCGGGCGGGCCCCTCCTACAATGAGCAGTTCTTC	CASSLDRAGPSYNEQFF
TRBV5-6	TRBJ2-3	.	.	TGTGCCAGCAGCTTACCGACAGTGGGGGATACGCAGTATTTT	CASSLPTVGDTQYF
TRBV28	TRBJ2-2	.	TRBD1	TGTGCCAGCAGCCCTCGGACAGGAATTCTGGACGGGGAGCTGTTTTTT	CASSPRTGILDGELFF
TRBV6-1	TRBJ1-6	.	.	TGTGCCAGCAGTGAGGACAGATATAATTCACCCCTCCACTTT	CASSEDRYNSPLHF
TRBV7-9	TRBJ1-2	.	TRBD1	TGTGCCAGCAGCTTCTCAGGGGGCGACTATGGCTACACCTTC	CASSFSGGDYGYTF
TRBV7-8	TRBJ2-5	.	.	TGTGCCAGCAGCCCCAAGGCCAGGTCTGAAAATTTGGAGACCCAGTACTTC	CASSPKARSENLETQYF
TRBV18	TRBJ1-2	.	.	TGTGCCAGCTCACCACGATTGGAGGACTATGGCTACACCTTC	CASSPRLEDYGYTF
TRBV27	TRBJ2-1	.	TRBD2	TGTGCCAGCAGTATCACAACTAGCGGGAATTACAATGAGCAGTTCTTC	CASSITTSGNYNEQFF
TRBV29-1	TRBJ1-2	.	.	TGCAGCGTTGACCCCCGTAATAACTATGGCTACACCTTC	CSVDPRNNYGYTF
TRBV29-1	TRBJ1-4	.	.	TGCAGCGTTGAAAAGGCAGGGCTTGGCGAAAAACTGTTTTTT	CSVEKAGLGEKLFF
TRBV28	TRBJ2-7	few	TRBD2	TGTGCCAGCAGTTTATCTAGCGGATCCGGCTCCTACGAGCAGTACTTC	CASSLSSGSGSYEQYF
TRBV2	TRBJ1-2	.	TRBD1	TGTGCCAGCAGAAGTCCAGGGGGCAATGGCTACACCTTC	CASRSPGGNGYTF
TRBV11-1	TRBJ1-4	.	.	TGTGCCAGCAGCTTAGAGTCGAACGACGGGGAAAAACTGTTTTTT	CASSLESNDGEKLFF
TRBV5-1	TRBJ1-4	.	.	TGCGCCAGCAGCTTGGATTTTAGTGAAAAACTGTTTTTT	CASSLDFSEKLFF
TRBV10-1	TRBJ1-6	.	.	TGCGCCAGCAGTGAGGGAGCTCAGTGGAATTCACCCCTCCACTTT	CASSEGAQWNSPLHF
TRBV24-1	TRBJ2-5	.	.	TGTGCCACCAGTGATCCCCGGGGGAACCAAGAGACCCAGTACTTC	CATSDPRGNQETQYF
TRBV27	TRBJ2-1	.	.	TGTGCCAGCAGTTTAGGCGGGGAATACGGCCGATGGGAGTTCTTC	CASSLGGEYGRWEFF
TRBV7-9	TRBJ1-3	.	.	TGTGCCAGCAGCCCCGGGGGGACTGGAAACACCATATATTTT	CASSPGGTGNTIYF
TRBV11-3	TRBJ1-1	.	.	TGTGCCAGCAGCTTAGAGCAGGGGAGAACTGAAGCTTTCTTT	CASSLEQGRTEAFF
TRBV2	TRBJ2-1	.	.	TGTGCCAGCAGTGAATTCCTATCCAGGCCCCACAATGAGCAGTTCTTC	CASSEFLSRPHNEQFF
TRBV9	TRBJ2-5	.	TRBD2	TGTGCCAGCAGCGCCGGACTAGCGGGAGTAGAGACCCAGTACTTC	CASSAGLAGVETQYF
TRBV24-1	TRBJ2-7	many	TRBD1	TGTGCCACCAGTGACCACCGCGGGACAGGGGTTCCCCTCGAGCAGTACTTC	CATSDHRGTGVPLEQYF
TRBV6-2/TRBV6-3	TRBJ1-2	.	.	TGTGCCAGCAGCGTTCTTGTAGCTAACTATGGCTACACCTTC	CASSVLVANYGYTF
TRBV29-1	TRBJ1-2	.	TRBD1	TGCAGCGCCGACAGGGGGTATGGCTACACCTTC	CSADRGYGYTF
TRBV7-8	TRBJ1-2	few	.	TGTGCCAGCAGCTCCCGGGAGGGCTACACCTTC	CASSSREGYTF
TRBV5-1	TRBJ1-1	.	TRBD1	TGCGCCAGCAGCTATAACAGGGGAAACACTGAAGCTTTCTTT	CASSYNRGNTEAFF
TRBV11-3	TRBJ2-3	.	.	TGTGCCAGCAGCTTAGGGATACTAATTACTAGCACAGATACGCAGTATTTT	CASSLGILITSTDTQYF
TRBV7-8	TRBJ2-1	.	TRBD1	TGTGCCAGCAGCCCTATGGGCCAGGGGGAGAACATCGAGCAGTTCTTC	CASSPMGQGENIEQFF
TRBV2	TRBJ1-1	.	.	TGTGCCAGCAAGGCGGACCCAGCGGACACTGAAGCTTTCTTT	CASKADPADTEAFF
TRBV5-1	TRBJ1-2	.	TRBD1	TGCGCCAGCAGCTTGGTAGGGGACAGGGATGACTATGGCTACACCTTC	CASSLVGDRDDYGYTF
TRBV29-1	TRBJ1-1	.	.	TGCAGCGTTGAGATGTATTCAGGTTACACTGAAGCTTTCTTT	CSVEMYSGYTEAFF
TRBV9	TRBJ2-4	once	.	TGTGCCAGCAGCACTCAGGTTTCTCAAAACATTCAGTACTTC	CASSTQVSQNIQYF